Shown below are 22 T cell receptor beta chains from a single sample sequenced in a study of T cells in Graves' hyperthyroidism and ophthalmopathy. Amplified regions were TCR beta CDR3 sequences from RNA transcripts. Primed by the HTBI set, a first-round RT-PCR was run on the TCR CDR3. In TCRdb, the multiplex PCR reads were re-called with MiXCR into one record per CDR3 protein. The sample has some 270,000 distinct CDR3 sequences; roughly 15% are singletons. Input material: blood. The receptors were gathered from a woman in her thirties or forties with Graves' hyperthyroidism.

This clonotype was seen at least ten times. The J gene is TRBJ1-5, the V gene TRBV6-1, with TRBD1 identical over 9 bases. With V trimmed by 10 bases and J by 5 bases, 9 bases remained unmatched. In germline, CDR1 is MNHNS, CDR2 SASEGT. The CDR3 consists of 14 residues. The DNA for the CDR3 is TGTGCCACGCGGGACAGGGTAGTGGATCAGCCCCAGCATTTT. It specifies CATRDRVVDQPQHF.

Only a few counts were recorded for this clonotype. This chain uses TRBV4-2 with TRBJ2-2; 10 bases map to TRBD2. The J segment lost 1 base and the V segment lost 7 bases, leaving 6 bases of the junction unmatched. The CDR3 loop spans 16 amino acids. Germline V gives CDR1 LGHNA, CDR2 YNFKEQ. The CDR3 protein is CASTPWTSGNTGELFF. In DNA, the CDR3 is TGTGCCAGCACCCCTTGGACTAGCGGGAACACCGGGGAGCTGTTTTTT.

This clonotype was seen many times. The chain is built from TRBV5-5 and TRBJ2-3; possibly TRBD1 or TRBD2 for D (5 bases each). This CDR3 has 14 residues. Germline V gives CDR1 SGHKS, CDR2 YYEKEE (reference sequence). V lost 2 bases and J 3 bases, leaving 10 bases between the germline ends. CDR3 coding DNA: TGTGCCAGCAGCTTAACTAGGGGTACAGATACGCAGTATTTT. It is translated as CASSLTRGTDTQYF. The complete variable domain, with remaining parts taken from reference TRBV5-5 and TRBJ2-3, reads DAGVTQSPTHLIKTRGQQVTLRCSPISGHKSVSWYQQVLGQGPQFIFQYYEKEERGRGNFPDRFSARQFPNYSSELNVNALLLGDSALYLCASSLTRGTDTQYFGPGTRLTVL.

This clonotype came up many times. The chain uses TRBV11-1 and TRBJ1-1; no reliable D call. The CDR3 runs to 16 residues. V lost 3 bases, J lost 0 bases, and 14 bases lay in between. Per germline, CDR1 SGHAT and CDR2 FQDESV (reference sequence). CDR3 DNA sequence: TGTGCCAGCAGCTTCTTTCCGGCGGTCATGAACACTGAAGCTTTCTTT. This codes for CASSFFPAVMNTEAFF.

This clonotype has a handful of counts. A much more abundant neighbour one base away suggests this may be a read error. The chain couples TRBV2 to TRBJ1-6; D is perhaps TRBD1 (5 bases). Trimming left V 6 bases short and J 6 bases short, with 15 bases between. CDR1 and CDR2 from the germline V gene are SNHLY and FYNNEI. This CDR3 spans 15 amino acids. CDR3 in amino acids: CASSAERGSNSPLHF. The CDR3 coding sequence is TGTGCCAGCAGCGCAGAACGGGGGAGTAATTCACCCCTCCACTTT.

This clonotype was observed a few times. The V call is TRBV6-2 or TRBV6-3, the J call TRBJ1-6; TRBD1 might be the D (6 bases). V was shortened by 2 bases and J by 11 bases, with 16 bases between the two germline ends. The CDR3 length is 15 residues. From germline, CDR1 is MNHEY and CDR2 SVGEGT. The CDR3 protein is CASSYPGTYGAPLHF. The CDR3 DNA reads TGTGCCAGCAGTTACCCCGGGACATACGGCGCACCCCTCCACTTT.

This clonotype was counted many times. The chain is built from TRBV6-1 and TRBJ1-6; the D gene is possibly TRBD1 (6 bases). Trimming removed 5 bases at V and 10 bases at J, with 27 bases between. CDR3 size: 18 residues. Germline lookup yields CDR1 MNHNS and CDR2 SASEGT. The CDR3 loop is CASSRNPPAGAIASPLHF. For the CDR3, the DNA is TGTGCCAGCAGTCGAAACCCGCCGGCGGGGGCTATAGCGTCACCCCTCCACTTT.

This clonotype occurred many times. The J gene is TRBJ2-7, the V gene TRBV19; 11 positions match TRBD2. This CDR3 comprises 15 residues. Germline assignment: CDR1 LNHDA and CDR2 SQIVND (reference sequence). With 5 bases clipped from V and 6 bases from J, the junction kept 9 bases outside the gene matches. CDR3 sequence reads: CASSQVAGGPPEQYF. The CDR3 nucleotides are TGTGCCAGTAGTCAAGTAGCGGGAGGGCCCCCCGAGCAGTACTTC. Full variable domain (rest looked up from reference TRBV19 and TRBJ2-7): DGGITQSPKYLFRKEGQNVTLSCEQNLNHDAMYWYRQDPGQGLRLIYYSQIVNDFQKGDIAEGYSVSREKKESFPLTVTSAQKNPTAFYLCASSQVAGGPPEQYFGPGTRLTVT.

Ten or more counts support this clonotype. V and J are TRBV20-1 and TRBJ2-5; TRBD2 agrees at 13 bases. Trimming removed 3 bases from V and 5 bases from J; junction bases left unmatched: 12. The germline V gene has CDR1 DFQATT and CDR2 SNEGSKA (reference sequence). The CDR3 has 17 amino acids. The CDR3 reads CSASGGLAGLLGETQYF. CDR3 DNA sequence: TGCAGTGCTAGCGGGGGACTAGCGGGACTACTAGGCGAGACCCAGTACTTC.

In DNA form, the CDR3 reads TGTGCCAGCAGCCCCCCGGGACAGGGCTACAATGAGCAGTTCTTC. Its translation: CASSPPGQGYNEQFF. The V and J genes are TRBV12-3 or TRBV12-4 and TRBJ2-1, with 9 bases identical to TRBD1. J lost 3 bases, V lost 6 bases, and 6 bases had no gene match. This CDR3 comprises 15 residues.

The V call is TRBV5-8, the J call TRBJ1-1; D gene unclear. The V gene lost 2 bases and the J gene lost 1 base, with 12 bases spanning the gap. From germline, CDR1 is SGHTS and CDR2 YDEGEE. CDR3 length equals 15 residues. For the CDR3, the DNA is TGTGCCAGCAGCTTTCGTGGTAGGGCGAACACTGAAGCTTTCTTT. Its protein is CASSFRGRANTEAFF.

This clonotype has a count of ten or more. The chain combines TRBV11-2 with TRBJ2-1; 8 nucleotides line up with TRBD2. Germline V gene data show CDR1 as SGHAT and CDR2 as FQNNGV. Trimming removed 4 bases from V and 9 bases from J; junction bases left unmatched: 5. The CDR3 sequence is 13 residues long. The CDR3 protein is CASSSGLALEQFF. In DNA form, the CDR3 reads TGTGCCAGCAGCTCAGGACTAGCTCTTGAGCAGTTCTTC.

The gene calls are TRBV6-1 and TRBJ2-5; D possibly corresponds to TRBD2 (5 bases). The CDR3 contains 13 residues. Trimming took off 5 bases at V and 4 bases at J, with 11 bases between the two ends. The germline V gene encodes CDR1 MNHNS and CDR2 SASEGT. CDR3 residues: CASSSAGRETQYF. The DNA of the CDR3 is TGTGCCAGCAGTTCCGCGGGTCGAGAGACCCAGTACTTC.

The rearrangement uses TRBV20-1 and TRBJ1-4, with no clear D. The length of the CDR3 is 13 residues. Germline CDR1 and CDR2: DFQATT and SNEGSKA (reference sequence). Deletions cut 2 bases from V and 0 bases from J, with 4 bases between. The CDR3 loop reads CSARSTTNEKLFF. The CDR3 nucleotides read TGCAGTGCTAGATCGACAACTAATGAAAAACTGTTTTTT.

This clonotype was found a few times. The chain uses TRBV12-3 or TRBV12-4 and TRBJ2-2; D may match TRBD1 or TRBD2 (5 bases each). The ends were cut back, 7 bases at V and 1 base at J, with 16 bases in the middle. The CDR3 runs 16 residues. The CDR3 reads CASTSGLRGNTGELFF. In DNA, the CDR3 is TGTGCCAGCACCTCCGGCTTGAGGGGGAACACCGGGGAGCTGTTTTTT.

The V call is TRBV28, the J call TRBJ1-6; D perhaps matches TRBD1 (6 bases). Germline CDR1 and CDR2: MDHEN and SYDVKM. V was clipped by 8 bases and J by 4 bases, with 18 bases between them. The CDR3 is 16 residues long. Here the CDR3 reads CASRLSGAIYNSPLHF. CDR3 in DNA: TGTGCCAGCCGCCTTTCGGGGGCCATTTATAATTCACCCCTCCACTTT.

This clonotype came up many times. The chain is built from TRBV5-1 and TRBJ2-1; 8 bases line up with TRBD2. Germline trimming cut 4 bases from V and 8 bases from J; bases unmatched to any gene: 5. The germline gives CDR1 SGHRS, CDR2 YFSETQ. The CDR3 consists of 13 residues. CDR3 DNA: TGCGCCAGCAGCCGAGCGGGAGAGGATGAGCAGTTCTTC. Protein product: CASSRAGEDEQFF.

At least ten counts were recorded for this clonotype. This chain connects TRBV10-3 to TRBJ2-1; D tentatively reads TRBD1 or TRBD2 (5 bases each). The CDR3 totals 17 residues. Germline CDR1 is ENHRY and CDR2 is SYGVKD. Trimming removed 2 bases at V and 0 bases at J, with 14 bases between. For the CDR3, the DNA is TGTGCCATCAGTGAGACCGGGGCTAAGAGCTCCTACAATGAGCAGTTCTTC. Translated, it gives CAISETGAKSSYNEQFF.

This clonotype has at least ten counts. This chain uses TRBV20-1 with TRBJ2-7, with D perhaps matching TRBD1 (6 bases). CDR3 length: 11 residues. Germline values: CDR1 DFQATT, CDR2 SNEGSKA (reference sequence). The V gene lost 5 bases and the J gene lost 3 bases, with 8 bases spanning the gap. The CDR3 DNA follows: TGCAGTGCTCCACAGGGCTACGAGCAGTACTTC. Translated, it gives CSAPQGYEQYF.

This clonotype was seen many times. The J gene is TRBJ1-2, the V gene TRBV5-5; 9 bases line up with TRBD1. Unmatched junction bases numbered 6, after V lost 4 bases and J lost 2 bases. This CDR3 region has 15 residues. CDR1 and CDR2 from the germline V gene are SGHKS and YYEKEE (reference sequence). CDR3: CASSAPDRGNYGYTF. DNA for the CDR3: TGTGCCAGCAGCGCGCCGGACAGGGGAAACTATGGCTACACCTTC.

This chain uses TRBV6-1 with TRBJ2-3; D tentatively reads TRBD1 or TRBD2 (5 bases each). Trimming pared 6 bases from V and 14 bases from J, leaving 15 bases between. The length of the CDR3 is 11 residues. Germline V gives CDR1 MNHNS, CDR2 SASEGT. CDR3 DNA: TGTGCCAGCAGCCGGGACCAGCGAGCGTATTTT. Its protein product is CASSRDQRAYF.

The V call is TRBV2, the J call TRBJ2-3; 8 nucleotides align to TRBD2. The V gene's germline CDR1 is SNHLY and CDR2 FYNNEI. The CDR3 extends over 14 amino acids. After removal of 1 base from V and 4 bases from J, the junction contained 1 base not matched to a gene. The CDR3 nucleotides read TGTGCCAGCAGTGAAGACGGGAGGGCAGATACGCAGTATTTT. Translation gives CASSEDGRADTQYF.